This T cell receptor (beta chain) stems from a study of T cell repertoires in cytomegalovirus infection. Germline V gives CDR1 MNHEY, CDR2 SMNVEV (reference sequence). CDR3 length: 13 residues. V lost 9 bases to trimming and J lost 0 bases; unmatched junction nucleotides: 1. A single record per CDR3 protein comes from TCRdb applying MiXCR to the reads. The sample contains 370,000 or so distinct CDR3 sequences, about 32% of which appear only once. Study conclusions and caveats: Accumulated public TCR beta family frequency recognized individuals carrying CMV together with the relevant HLA.

Turning to this clonotype: The antigen is not known.

The J gene is TRBJ2-1, the V gene TRBV27; 8 nucleotides line up with TRBD1. This TCR derives from a human donor in good health (CMV status not recorded). Some clones in this sample may be carry-over from other donors' samples. The sample in question was cultured PBMCs, obtained from culture after CMV antigen stimulation. For the CDR3, the DNA is TGTGCCAGTGGACAGGGCTCCTACAATGAGCAGTTCTTC. Its translation is CASGQGSYNEQFF.